The present TCR beta chain was sequenced within a study of blood T cell repertoires in COVID-19. Original methodology: Amplifying reference gene primers gave estimates of nucleated cell counts. Measured with immunoSEQ multiplex PCR; TCRdb has only the in-frame clones, and not every one. V, J and clone size were drawn from that table, and D and trimming were deduced from the DNA. The repertoire holds about 50,000 clones, with around nine tenths as singletons. The germline V gene encodes CDR1 SNHLY and CDR2 FYNNEI. Trimming cost V 1 base and J 0 bases, with 4 bases left between them. CDR3 length: 13 amino acids.

The sample comprised peripheral blood. The TCR originated in a human donor in a cohort sampled during active COVID-19. J is TRBJ2-7 and V is TRBV2; D is unresolved. CDR3 DNA: TGTGCCAGCAGTGAAGGGCACTCCTACGAGCAGTACTTC. It is translated as CASSEGHSYEQYF.